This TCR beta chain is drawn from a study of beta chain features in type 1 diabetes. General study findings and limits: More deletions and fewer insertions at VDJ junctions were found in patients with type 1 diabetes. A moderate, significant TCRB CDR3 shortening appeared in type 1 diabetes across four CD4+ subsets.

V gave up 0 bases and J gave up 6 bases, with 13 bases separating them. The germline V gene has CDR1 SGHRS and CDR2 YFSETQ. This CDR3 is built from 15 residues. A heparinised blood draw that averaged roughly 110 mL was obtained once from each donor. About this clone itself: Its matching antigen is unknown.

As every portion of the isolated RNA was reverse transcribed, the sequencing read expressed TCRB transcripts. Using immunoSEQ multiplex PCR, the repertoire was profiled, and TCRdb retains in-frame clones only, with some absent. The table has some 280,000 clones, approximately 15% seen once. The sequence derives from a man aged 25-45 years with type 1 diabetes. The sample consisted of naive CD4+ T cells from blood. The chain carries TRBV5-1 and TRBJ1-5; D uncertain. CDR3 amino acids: CASSLGVLGSQPQHF. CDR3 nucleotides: TGCGCCAGCAGCTTGGGAGTTCTCGGTAGTCAGCCCCAGCATTTT.